The 17 T cell receptor beta chains below all came from one sample that was sequenced in a study of blood T cell repertoires in COVID-19. The assay was immunoSEQ multiplex PCR, and TCRdb's table has in-frame clones only and misses some. The table records 30,000 to 40,000 clones, about 85% of them present only once. The sequencing input was peripheral blood. The receptors shown here come from a human donor in a cohort sampled during active COVID-19.

The gene calls are TRBV19 and TRBJ1-6; 8 bases line up with TRBD1. V lost 2 bases and J lost 7; bases outside the gene matches: 7. CDR1 LNHDA and CDR2 SQIVND come from the germline V gene (reference sequence). The CDR3 length is 16 residues. The CDR3 spells CASSIYRTGRNSPLHF. CDR3 in DNA: TGTGCCAGTAGTATATATCGGACAGGGAGGAATTCACCCCTCCACTTT. Full variable domain (outside the CDR3, taken from reference TRBV19 and TRBJ1-6): DGGITQSPKYLFRKEGQNVTLSCEQNLNHDAMYWYRQDPGQGLRLIYYSQIVNDFQKGDIAEGYSVSREKKESFPLTVTSAQKNPTAFYLCASSIYRTGRNSPLHFGNGTRLTVT.

V and J are TRBV28 and TRBJ2-1; 7 nucleotides agree with TRBD1. Germline V gives CDR1 MDHEN, CDR2 SYDVKM. Trimming cost V 4 bases and J 6 bases; bases outside gene matches: 6. The CDR3 is 14 residues long. DNA for the CDR3: TGTGCCAGCAGTTCCCCGACAGGGTCCAATGAGCAGTTCTTC. Translation: CASSSPTGSNEQFF.

The rearrangement joins TRBV24-1 to TRBJ2-1; TRBD2 matches at 11 bases. Germline V lookup: CDR1 KGHDR, CDR2 SFDVKD. The CDR3 extends over 16 amino acids. V trimming: 4 bases; J trimming: 6 bases; junction bases outside the gene matches: 7. For the CDR3, the DNA is TGTGCCACCAGTGACCCGGGGACTAGCGGCATCAATGAGCAGTTCTTC. Residues: CATSDPGTSGINEQFF.

In its sample, this clone was seen once. The chain carries TRBV7-2 and TRBJ2-5; 9 bases are shared with TRBD1. Germline lookup yields CDR1 SGHTA and CDR2 FQGNSA. The CDR3 consists of 15 residues. V lost 5 bases and J lost 4; bases outside the gene matches: 8. DNA for the CDR3: TGTGCCAGCAGCGAACAGGGGGCGAACGGAGAGACCCAGTACTTC. It translates to CASSEQGANGETQYF.

This chain uses TRBV5-1 with TRBJ1-2; D is possibly TRBD1 (5 bases). Between the trimmed V and J ends, which lost 5 bases and 6 bases, there was a span of 14 bases. Germline V CDR1 and CDR2: SGHRS, YFSETQ. This CDR3 contains 13 residues. CDR3: CASSNEAGDGYTF. The CDR3 DNA reads TGCGCCAGCAGTAATGAGGCGGGGGATGGCTACACCTTC.

The rearrangement links TRBV2 to TRBJ2-6; D not resolved. With 7 bases removed from V and 0 bases from J, the gap between germline ends came to 19 bases. The CDR3 is 18 amino acids. Germline loops: CDR1 SNHLY, CDR2 FYNNEI. DNA for the CDR3: TGTGCCAGCAACCTCGGCGGCTTACCTAGCTCTGGGGCCAACGTCCTGACTTTC. This translates into CASNLGGLPSSGANVLTF.

The gene calls are TRBV2 and TRBJ2-5; TRBD1 might be the D (5 bases). This CDR3 contains 12 residues. Germline V CDR1 and CDR2: SNHLY, FYNNEI. Trimming pared 3 bases from V and 7 bases from J, leaving 9 bases between. The CDR3 sequence: CASSEGPGTQYF. Written as DNA, the CDR3 is TGTGCCAGCAGTGAGGGGCCCGGGACCCAGTACTTC.

The rearrangement uses TRBV5-1 and TRBJ2-5, with a tentative D call TRBD1 (5 bases). V was pared by 0 bases and J by 4 bases, with 7 bases between. The CDR3 extends over 13 amino acids. Germline values: CDR1 SGHRS, CDR2 YFSETQ. In nucleotides, the CDR3 is TGCGCCAGCAGCTTGGGGGGCCCAGAGACCCAGTACTTC. This encodes CASSLGGPETQYF. The full variable domain, rest sourced from reference TRBV5-1 and TRBJ2-5, is KAGVTQTPRYLIKTRGQQVTLSCSPISGHRSVSWYQQTPGQGLQFLFEYFSETQRNKGNFPGRFSGRQFSNSRSEMNVSTLELGDSALYLCASSLGGPETQYFGPGTRLLVL.

The chain couples TRBV6-5 to TRBJ1-1, with 7 bases aligning to TRBD1. This CDR3 spans 13 amino acids. V dropped 11 bases and J dropped 5; count of bases not matched to a gene: 11. Germline V CDR1 and CDR2: MNHEY, SVGAGI. CDR3 nucleotides: TGTGCCGCGCGGGACAGCTACATAACTGAAGCTTTCTTT. This encodes CAARDSYITEAFF.

The rearrangement joins TRBV7-6 to TRBJ1-1; D is ambiguous. This CDR3 has 14 amino acids. Germline values: CDR1 SGHVS, CDR2 FNYEAQ. Deletions cut 2 bases from V and 2 bases from J, with 9 bases between. CDR3 nucleotide sequence: TGTGCCAGCAGCTTAATCACCTACAACACTGAAGCTTTCTTT. Amino acid sequence: CASSLITYNTEAFF.

The genes are TRBV7-4 and TRBJ2-3; D is unclear. This CDR3 contains 11 residues. V gave up 5 bases and J gave up 7 bases, with 7 bases separating them. CDR1 and CDR2 (germline): SGHVT, SQSDAQ. The CDR3 reads CASSEPNTQYF. CDR3 nucleotides: TGTGCCAGCAGCGAGCCAAATACGCAGTATTTT.

The chain joins TRBV19 to TRBJ1-2, with D hard to call. Trimming stripped 1 base from V and 8 bases from J, with 14 bases between. Germline V lookup: CDR1 LNHDA, CDR2 SQIVND (reference sequence). This CDR3 is built from 14 residues. The CDR3 DNA follows: TGTGCCAGTAGTATAGGACCCACTGCGGAGGGCTACACCTTC. Translation gives CASSIGPTAEGYTF.

The V and J genes are TRBV25-1 and TRBJ2-3, with 7 bases matching TRBD1. Germline CDR1 and CDR2: MGHDK and SYGVNS. The CDR3 length is 15 residues. Trimming cost V 6 bases and J 2 bases; bases outside gene matches: 8. CDR3 bases: TGTGCCAGCAGCCTAAGGGGGCCGTCCACAGATACGCAGTATTTT. Translation: CASSLRGPSTDTQYF.

The rearrangement joins TRBV2 to TRBJ1-2, with D unresolved. V gave up 2 bases and J gave up 8 bases, with 12 bases separating them. Germline V gives CDR1 SNHLY, CDR2 FYNNEI. The CDR3 spans 13 residues. The CDR3 is CASSERGFGGYTF. DNA of the CDR3: TGTGCCAGCAGTGAACGAGGGTTTGGAGGCTACACCTTC.

The rearrangement uses TRBV19 and TRBJ1-2, with D hard to call. The CDR3 is 13 amino acids. The germline CDR1 and CDR2 sequences are LNHDA and SQIVND (reference sequence). Between the trimmed V and J ends, which lost 6 bases and 2 bases, there was a span of 10 bases. As DNA, the CDR3 is TGTGCCAGTAGCCTCGACAAGAACTATGGCTACACCTTC. This encodes CASSLDKNYGYTF.

The V call is TRBV10-3, the J call TRBJ2-7; maybe TRBD1 (6 bases). The CDR3 is 12 amino acids. Trimming shortened V by 5 bases and J by 7 bases, and 12 bases separated the two germline ends. CDR1 is ENHRY and CDR2 is SYGVKD in the germline V gene. The CDR3 DNA sequence: TGTGCCATCAGTCAGGGGATGCGAGAGCAGTACTTC. This codes for CAISQGMREQYF.

The V call is TRBV5-6, the J call TRBJ1-6, with TRBD1 as a possible D gene (6 bases). There are 16 residues in the CDR3. The V end lost 0 bases, the J end lost 7 bases, and 14 bases lay between the germline ends. Germline CDR1 SGHDT, CDR2 YYEEEE. Written as DNA, the CDR3 is TGTGCCAGCAGCTTGGTGGCAGGGGCTCCCAATTCACCCCTCCACTTT. Protein: CASSLVAGAPNSPLHF.